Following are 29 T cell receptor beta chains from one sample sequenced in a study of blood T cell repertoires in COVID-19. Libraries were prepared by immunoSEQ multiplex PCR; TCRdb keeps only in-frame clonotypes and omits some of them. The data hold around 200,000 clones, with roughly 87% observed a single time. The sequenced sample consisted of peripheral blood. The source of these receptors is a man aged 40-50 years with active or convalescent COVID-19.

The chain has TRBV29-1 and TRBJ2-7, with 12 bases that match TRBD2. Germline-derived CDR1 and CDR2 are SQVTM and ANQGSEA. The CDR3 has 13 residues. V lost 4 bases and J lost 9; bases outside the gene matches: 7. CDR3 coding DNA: TGCAGCGTTGTGGCTAGCGGGAGGGACGGGCAGTACTTC. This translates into CSVVASGRDGQYF.

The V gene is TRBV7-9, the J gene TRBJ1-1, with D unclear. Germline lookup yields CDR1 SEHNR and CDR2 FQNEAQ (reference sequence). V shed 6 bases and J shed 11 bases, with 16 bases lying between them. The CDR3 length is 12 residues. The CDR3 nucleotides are TGTGCCAGCAGTCTGGGGAGTTCTCAGGCTTTCTTT. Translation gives CASSLGSSQAFF.

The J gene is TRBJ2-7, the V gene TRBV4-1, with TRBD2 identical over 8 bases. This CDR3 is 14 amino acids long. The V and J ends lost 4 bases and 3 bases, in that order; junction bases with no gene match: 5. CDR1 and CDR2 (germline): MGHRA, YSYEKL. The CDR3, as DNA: TGCGCCAGCAGCCCCGGGGCGGGGGGCTACGAGCAGTACTTC. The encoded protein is CASSPGAGGYEQYF.

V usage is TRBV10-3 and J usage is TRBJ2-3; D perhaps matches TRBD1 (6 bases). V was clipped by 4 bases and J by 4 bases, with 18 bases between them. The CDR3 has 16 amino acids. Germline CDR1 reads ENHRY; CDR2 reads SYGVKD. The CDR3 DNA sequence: TGTGCCATCAGTGGGGAACAGACAGGTCAGGCAGATACGCAGTATTTT. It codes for CAISGEQTGQADTQYF.

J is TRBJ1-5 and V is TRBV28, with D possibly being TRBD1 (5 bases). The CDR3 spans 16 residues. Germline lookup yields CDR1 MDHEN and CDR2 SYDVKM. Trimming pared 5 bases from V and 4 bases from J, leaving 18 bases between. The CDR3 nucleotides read TGTGCCAGCAGTGCGGGAGCCCGAGGGGCGAATCAGCCCCAGCATTTT. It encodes CASSAGARGANQPQHF.

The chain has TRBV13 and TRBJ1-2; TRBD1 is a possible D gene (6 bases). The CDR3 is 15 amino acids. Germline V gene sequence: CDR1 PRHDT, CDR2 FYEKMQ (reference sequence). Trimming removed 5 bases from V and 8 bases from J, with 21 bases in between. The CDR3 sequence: CASSPTRGGARGYTF. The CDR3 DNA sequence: TGTGCCAGCAGCCCGACCCGGGGGGGGGCGCGGGGCTACACCTTC.

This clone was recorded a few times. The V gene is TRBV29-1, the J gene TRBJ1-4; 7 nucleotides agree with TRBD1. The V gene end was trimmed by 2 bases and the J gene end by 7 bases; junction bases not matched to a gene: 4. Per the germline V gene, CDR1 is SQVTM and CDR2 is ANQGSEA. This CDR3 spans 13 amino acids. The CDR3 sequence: CSVERQGGEKLFF. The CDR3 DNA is TGCAGCGTTGAACGACAGGGAGGTGAAAAACTGTTTTTT.

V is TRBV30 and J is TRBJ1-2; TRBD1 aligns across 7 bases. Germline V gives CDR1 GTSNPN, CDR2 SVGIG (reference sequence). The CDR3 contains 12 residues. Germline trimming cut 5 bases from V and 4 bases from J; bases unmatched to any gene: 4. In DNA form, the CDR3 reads TGTGCCTGGGGACAGGAGATCTATGGCTACACCTTC. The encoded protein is CAWGQEIYGYTF. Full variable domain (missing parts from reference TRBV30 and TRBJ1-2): SQTIHQWPATLVQPVGSPLSLECTVEGTSNPNLYWYRQAAGRGLQLLFYSVGIGQISSEVPQNLSASRPQDRQFILSSKKLLLSDSGFYLCAWGQEIYGYTFGSGTRLTVV.

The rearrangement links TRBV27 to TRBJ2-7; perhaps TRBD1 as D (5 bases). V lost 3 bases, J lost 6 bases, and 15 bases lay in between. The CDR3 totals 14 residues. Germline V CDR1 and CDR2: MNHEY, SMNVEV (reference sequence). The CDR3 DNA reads TGTGCCAGCAGTTTCGGTTCTGTAAGGGGCGAGCAGTACTTC. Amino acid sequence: CASSFGSVRGEQYF.

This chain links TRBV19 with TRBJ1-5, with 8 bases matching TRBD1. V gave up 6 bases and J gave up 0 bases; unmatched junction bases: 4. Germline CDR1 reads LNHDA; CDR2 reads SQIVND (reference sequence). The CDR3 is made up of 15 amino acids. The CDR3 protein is CASSLTGVSNQPQHF. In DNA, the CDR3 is TGTGCCAGTAGCCTGACAGGGGTTAGCAATCAGCCCCAGCATTTT.

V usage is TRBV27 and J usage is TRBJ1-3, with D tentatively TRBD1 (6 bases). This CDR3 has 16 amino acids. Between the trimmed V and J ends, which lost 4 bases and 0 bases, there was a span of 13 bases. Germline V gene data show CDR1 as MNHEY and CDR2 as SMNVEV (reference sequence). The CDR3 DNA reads TGTGCCAGCAGTTCAGGGGTCTTTACCTCTGGAAACACCATATATTTT. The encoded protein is CASSSGVFTSGNTIYF.

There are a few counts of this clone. CDR3 protein: CASSVRQGRGNTIYF. CDR3 coding DNA: TGTGCCAGCAGCGTTAGACAGGGGAGGGGAAACACCATATATTTT. The chain recombines TRBV9 with TRBJ1-3, with 8 nucleotides matching TRBD1. The CDR3 length is 15 residues. Germline CDR1 and CDR2: SGDLS and YYNGEE. Trimming took 2 bases from V and 4 from J; bases not matched to a gene: 5.

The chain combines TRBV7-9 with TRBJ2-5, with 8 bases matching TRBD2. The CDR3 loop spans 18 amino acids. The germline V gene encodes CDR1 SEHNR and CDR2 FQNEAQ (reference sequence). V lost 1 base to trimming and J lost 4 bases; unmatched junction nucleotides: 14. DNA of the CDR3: TGTGCCAGCAGCTTAGAAGTGACTAGCGTACCCCAGGTAGAGACCCAGTACTTC. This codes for CASSLEVTSVPQVETQYF.

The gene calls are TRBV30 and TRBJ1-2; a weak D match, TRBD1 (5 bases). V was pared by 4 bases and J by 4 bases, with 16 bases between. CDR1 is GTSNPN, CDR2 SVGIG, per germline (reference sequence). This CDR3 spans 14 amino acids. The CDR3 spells CAWNLIGARYGYTF. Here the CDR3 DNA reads TGTGCCTGGAATTTGATAGGGGCACGCTATGGCTACACCTTC.

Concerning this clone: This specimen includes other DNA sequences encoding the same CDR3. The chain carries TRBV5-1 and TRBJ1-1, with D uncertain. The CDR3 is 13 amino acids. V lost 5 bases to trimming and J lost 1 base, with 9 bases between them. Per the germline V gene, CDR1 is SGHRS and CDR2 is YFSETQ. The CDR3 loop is CASSLRGNTEAFF. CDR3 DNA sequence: TGCGCCAGCAGTCTACGGGGGAACACTGAAGCTTTCTTT.

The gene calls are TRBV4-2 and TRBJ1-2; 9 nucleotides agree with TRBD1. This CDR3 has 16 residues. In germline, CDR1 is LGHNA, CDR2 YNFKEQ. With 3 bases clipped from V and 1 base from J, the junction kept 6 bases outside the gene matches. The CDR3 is CASSQKQGAFNYGYTF. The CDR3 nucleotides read TGTGCCAGCAGCCAGAAACAGGGGGCTTTTAACTATGGCTACACCTTC.

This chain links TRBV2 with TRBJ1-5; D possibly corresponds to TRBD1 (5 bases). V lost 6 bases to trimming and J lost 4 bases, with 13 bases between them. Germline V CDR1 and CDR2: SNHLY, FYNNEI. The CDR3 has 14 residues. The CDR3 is CASSLAGGNQPQHF. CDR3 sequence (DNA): TGTGCCAGCAGCCTAGCGGGGGGGAATCAGCCCCAGCATTTT.

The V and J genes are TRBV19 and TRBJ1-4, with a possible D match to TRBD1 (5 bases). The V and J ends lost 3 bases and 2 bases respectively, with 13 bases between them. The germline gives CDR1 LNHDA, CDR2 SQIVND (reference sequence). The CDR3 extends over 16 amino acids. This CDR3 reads CASSIREGGTNEKLFF. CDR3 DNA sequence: TGTGCCAGTAGTATCAGGGAGGGTGGTACTAATGAAAAACTGTTTTTT.

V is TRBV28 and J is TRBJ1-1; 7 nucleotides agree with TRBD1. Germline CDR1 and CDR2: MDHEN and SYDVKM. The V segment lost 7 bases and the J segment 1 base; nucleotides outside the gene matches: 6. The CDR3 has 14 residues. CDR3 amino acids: CASNYYRGNTEAFF. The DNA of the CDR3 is TGTGCCAGCAATTATTACAGGGGGAACACTGAAGCTTTCTTT. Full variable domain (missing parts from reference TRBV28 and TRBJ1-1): DVKVTQSSRYLVKRTGEKVFLECVQDMDHENMFWYRQDPGLGLRLIYFSYDVKMKEKGDIPEGYSVSREKKERFSLILESASTNQTSMYLCASNYYRGNTEAFFGQGTRLTVV.

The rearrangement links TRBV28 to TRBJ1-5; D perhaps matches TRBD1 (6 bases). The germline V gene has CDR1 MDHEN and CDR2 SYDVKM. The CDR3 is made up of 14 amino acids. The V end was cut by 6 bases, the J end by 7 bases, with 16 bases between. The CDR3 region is CASREQGTGQPQHF. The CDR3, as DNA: TGTGCCAGCAGAGAACAGGGAACGGGACAGCCCCAGCATTTT.

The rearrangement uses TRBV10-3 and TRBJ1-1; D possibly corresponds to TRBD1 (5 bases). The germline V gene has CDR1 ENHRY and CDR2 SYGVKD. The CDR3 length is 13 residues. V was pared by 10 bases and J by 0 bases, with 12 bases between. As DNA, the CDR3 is TGTGCCAACAAACAGGACATGAACACTGAAGCTTTCTTT. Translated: CANKQDMNTEAFF.

The CDR3 DNA is TGTGCCATCAGTGGTAGGACTAGCGGAGAGCAGTACTTC. Translating it yields CAISGRTSGEQYF. This chain uses TRBV10-3 with TRBJ2-7, with 10 bases identical to TRBD2. Germline CDR1 reads ENHRY; CDR2 reads SYGVKD. V lost 4 bases, J lost 7 bases, and 4 bases stayed unmatched. The CDR3 totals 13 residues.

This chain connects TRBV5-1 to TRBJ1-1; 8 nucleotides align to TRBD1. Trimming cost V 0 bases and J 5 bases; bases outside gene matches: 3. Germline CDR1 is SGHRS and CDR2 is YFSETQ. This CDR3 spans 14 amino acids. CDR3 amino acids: CASSLDRGSTEAFF. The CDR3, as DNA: TGCGCCAGCAGCTTGGACAGGGGGTCGACTGAAGCTTTCTTT.

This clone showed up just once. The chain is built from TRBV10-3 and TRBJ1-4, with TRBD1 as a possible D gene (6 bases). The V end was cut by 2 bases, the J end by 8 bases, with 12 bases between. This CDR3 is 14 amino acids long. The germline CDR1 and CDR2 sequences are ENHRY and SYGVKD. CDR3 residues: CAISEEQGREKLFF. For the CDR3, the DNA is TGTGCCATCAGTGAGGAACAGGGTAGAGAAAAACTGTTTTTT.

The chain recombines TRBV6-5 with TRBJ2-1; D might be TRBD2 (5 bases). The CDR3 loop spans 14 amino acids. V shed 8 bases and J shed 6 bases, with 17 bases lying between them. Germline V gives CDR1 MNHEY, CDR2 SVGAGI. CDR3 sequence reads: CASPPGFYPNEQFF. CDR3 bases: TGTGCCAGCCCCCCGGGATTTTACCCCAATGAGCAGTTCTTC.

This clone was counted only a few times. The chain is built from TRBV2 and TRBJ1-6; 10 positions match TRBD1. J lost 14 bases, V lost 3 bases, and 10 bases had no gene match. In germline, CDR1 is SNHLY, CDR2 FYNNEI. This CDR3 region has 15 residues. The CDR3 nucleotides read TGTGCCAGCAGTGATTACCGGGACAGGGGCTCTGCCCTCCACTTT. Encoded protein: CASSDYRDRGSALHF.

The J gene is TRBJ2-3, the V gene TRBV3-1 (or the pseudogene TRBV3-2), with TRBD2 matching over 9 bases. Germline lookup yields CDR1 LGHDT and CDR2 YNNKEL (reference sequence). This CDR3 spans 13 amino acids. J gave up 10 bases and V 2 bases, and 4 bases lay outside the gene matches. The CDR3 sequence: CASSQQKRGAQYF. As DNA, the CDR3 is TGTGCCAGCAGCCAACAGAAGCGGGGGGCGCAGTATTTT.

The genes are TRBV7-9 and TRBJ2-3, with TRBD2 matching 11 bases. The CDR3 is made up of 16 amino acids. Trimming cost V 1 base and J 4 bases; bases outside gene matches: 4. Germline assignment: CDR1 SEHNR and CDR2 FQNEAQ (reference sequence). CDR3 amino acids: CASSLVTSGSADTQYF. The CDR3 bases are TGTGCCAGCAGCTTAGTAACTAGCGGGAGTGCAGATACGCAGTATTTT.

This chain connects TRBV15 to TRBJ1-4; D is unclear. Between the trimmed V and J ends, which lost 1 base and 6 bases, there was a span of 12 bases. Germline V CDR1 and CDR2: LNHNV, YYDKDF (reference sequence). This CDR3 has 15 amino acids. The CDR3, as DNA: TGTGCCACCAGCAGAGGGAGAGGCCGAGATGAAAAACTGTTTTTT. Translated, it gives CATSRGRGRDEKLFF.